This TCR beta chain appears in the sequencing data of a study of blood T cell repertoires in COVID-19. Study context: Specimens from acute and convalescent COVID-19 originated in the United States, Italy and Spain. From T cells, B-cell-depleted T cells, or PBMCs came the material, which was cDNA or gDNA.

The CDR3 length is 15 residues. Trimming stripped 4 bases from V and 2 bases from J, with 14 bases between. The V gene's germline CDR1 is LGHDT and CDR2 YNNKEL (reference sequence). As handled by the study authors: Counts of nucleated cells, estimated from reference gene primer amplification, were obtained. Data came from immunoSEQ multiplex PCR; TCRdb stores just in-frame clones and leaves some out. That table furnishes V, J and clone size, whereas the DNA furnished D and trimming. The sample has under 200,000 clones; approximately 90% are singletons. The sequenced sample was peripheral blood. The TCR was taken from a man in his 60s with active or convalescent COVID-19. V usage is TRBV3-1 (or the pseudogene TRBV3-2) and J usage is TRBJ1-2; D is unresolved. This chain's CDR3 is CASSLRTGVNYGYTF. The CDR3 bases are TGTGCCAGCAGCCTCAGGACGGGAGTCAACTATGGCTACACCTTC.